These T cell receptor beta chains were read from a single sample in a study of siplizumab effects on memory and regulatory T cells. The data were produced by immunoSEQ multiplex PCR, yet TCRdb's version contains in-frame clones alone and is incomplete. Seen here are tens of thousands of clones, 70% to 90% observed once, and the top ten hold about 3.8%. The sample taken for sequencing was memory CD4+ T cells sorted from blood. Receptor source: a human donor in good health. CDR3s include the opening cysteine and the closing phenylalanine or tryptophan. Each record gives: V gene, clone size, J gene, D gene, CDR3 DNA, CDR3 protein. D genes are given only for firm matches. Not every row has a clone size; where given, it reads once, few, many or a size class.

TRBV9	.	TRBJ2-7	TRBD2	TGTGCCAGCAGCGTCCAAGGGACTAGTGCCTACGAGCAGTACTTC	CASSVQGTSAYEQYF
TRBV6-5	few	TRBJ2-3	.	TGTGCCAGCAGTTACAAGGGGTTAAGGGCAGATACGCAGTATTTT	CASSYKGLRADTQYF
TRBV18	.	TRBJ1-2	.	TGTGCCAGCTCACCACCGGGACGTGCTAACTATGGCTACACCTTC	CASSPPGRANYGYTF
TRBV5-5	.	TRBJ1-5	TRBD1	TGTGCCAGCAGCAAGACAGGGGGAACCCAGCCCCAGCATTTT	CASSKTGGTQPQHF
TRBV14	.	TRBJ2-2	.	TGTGCCAGCAGCCAGCTTACGGGGGACACCGGGGAGCTGTTTTTT	CASSQLTGDTGELFF
TRBV21-1	.	TRBJ2-7	.	TGTGCCAGCAGCAAAAATCGGGCCCCGGGGAGCTCCTACGAGCAGTACTTC	CASSKNRAPGSSYEQYF
TRBV2	.	TRBJ2-7	.	TGTGCCAGCAGTGAAGCGGGGGGGGCTGGCGAGCAGTACTTC	CASSEAGGAGEQYF
TRBV19	.	TRBJ1-4	TRBD1	TGTGCCAGTAGCTCACCGGGACAGGCTATTGAAAAACTGTTTTTT	CASSSPGQAIEKLFF
TRBV5-1	.	TRBJ2-1	.	TGCGCCAGCAGGCGAGACTCCTCCACCTACAATGAGCAGTTCTTC	CASRRDSSTYNEQFF
TRBV14	.	TRBJ2-2	.	TGTGCCAGCAGCCAGCTGACAGACTACACCGGGGAGCTGTTTTTT	CASSQLTDYTGELFF
TRBV7-9	.	TRBJ1-4	.	TGTGCCAGCAGCTTCGCCGCTACAAGCGAAAAACTGTTTTTT	CASSFAATSEKLFF
TRBV5-5	.	TRBJ2-2	.	TGTGCCAGCAGCTTGGAGATTGGACTTACCGGGGAGCTGTTTTTT	CASSLEIGLTGELFF
TRBV7-9	.	TRBJ1-1	.	TGTGCCAGCAGCTCCCAGTGGGCTGAAGCTTTCTTT	CASSSQWAEAFF
TRBV5-1	.	TRBJ1-4	.	TGCGCCAGCAGCTTTGGAGGTGCTAATGAAAAACTGTTTTTT	CASSFGGANEKLFF
TRBV6-1	once	TRBJ2-2	TRBD1	TGTGCCAGCAGGGAGTCGGTCAGGGGGTCCGGGGAGCTGTTTTTT	CASRESVRGSGELFF
TRBV7-2	.	TRBJ2-1	.	TGTGCCAGCAGCCGCTTGCATAGCGGTGAGCAGTTCTTC	CASSRLHSGEQFF
TRBV6-5	once	TRBJ2-5	TRBD1	TGTGCCAGCAGTACCGGGACAGGACAAGAGACCCAGTACTTC	CASSTGTGQETQYF
TRBV10-1	.	TRBJ2-3	TRBD1	TGCGCCAGCGGCCCGGGACAGGGAAACACAGATACGCAGTATTTT	CASGPGQGNTDTQYF
TRBV7-9	.	TRBJ2-7	TRBD2	TGTGCCAGCAGCTGGACCGGGACTAGCTACGAGCAGTACTTC	CASSWTGTSYEQYF
TRBV18	.	TRBJ2-7	.	TGTGCCAGCTCAGGGGGGAGTATCTACGAGCAGTACTTC	CASSGGSIYEQYF
TRBV15	.	TRBJ1-1	.	TGTGCCACCACCCTTTTTTCGAACACTGAAGCTTTCTTT	CATTLFSNTEAFF
TRBV18	.	TRBJ1-2	TRBD1	TGTGCCAGCTCAGACTCCTGGCAGGGGGCGTATGGCTACACCTTC	CASSDSWQGAYGYTF
TRBV25-1	.	TRBJ1-1	.	TGTGCCAGCAGTGAGGAGGGGCGGAACACTGAAGCTTTCTTT	CASSEEGRNTEAFF
TRBV7-9	.	TRBJ1-5	.	TGTGCCAGCAGCCCCTCGTCCGGGGGGAATGAGCCCCAGCATTTT	CASSPSSGGNEPQHF
TRBV6-5	.	TRBJ2-4	.	TGTGCCAGCACCAGGACAGAGGACATTCAGTACTTC	CASTRTEDIQYF
TRBV19	.	TRBJ2-3	.	TGTGCCAGTAGTATAGGGGCAGACACAGATACGCAGTATTTT	CASSIGADTDTQYF
TRBV2	.	TRBJ2-3	TRBD2	TGTGCCAGCAGTGAAGGGCTAGCGGGGGGGAGTGATACGCAGTATTTT	CASSEGLAGGSDTQYF
TRBV7-8	.	TRBJ1-2	.	TGTGCCAGCAGCCTCGGGCGGGGGAGCTTCCGGGGCTACACCTTC	CASSLGRGSFRGYTF
TRBV29-1	.	TRBJ2-7	.	TGCAGCGTTGTGAACTCCTACGAGCAGTACTTC	CSVVNSYEQYF
TRBV5-1	.	TRBJ1-4	.	TGCGCCAGCAGCTTGTTATCAACTAATGAAAAACTGTTTTTT	CASSLLSTNEKLFF
TRBV4-1	.	TRBJ1-2	TRBD1	TGCGCCAGCAGCCAAGAGGACAGGGGGTGGAGTGGCTACACCTTC	CASSQEDRGWSGYTF
TRBV7-2	.	TRBJ2-2	.	TGTGCCAGCAGCTTAGGAGGCACCGGGGAGCTGTTTTTT	CASSLGGTGELFF
TRBV4-1	few	TRBJ2-2	TRBD1	TGCGCCAGCAGCCCGTTGACAGGGCACACCGGGGAGCTGTTTTTT	CASSPLTGHTGELFF
TRBV5-4	.	TRBJ2-5	TRBD2	TGTGCCAGCAGCTTGTATCGAGCGGGGGGGCCTGAGACCCAGTACTTC	CASSLYRAGGPETQYF
TRBV5-4	once	TRBJ1-3	.	TGTGCCAGCAGCTTGAGGGGAAACACCATATATTTT	CASSLRGNTIYF
TRBV4-1	.	TRBJ1-2	.	TGCGCCAGCAGCCAAAAGGGACCCGGGGCTAACTATGGCTACACCTTC	CASSQKGPGANYGYTF
TRBV7-9	.	TRBJ1-1	.	TGTGCCAGCAGCTTAGCGGGTGGGGAAGCTTTCTTT	CASSLAGGEAFF
TRBV2	.	TRBJ1-1	.	TGTGCCAGCACTCCACGAGTTGAAGCTTTCTTT	CASTPRVEAFF
TRBV4-1	.	TRBJ1-5	.	TGCGCCAGCAGCCGGGGGGGTAGGGAGATCAATCAGCCCCAGCATTTT	CASSRGGREINQPQHF
TRBV2	.	TRBJ1-4	TRBD1	TGTGCCAGCAGAGGACAGGGGCGCTATGAAAAACTGTTTTTT	CASRGQGRYEKLFF
TRBV14	once	TRBJ2-5	.	TGTGCCAGCAGCCAAATGTTGGGGGAGACCCAGTACTTC	CASSQMLGETQYF
TRBV6-1	.	TRBJ1-5	.	TGTGCCAGCCGTACCCCGGCCCCTAGCAATCAGCCCCAGCATTTT	CASRTPAPSNQPQHF